Listed below are T cell receptor beta chains from one sample, sequenced in a study of T-cell memory formation after mild COVID-19. TCRdb used MiXCR to reprocess the 5' RACE reads, holding one entry per CDR3 protein. The table includes roughly 550,000 distinct CDR3 sequences, around 21% detected once. The source material was PBMCs or a T cell subset sorted from them (not recorded which). All receptors come from an adult woman who had mild COVID-19 (a few samples of this study predate the infection). Cell type and time point are not known. Each CDR3 is given with its conserved first and last residue. Fields, in order: J gene, V gene, CDR3 protein.

>TRBJ2-7|TRBV7-6
CASSIGLAGFDEQYF
>TRBJ1-5|TRBV7-2
CASNSQGLRQPQHF
>TRBJ1-5|TRBV6-6
CASSTTGYQPQHF
>TRBJ2-7|TRBV11-2
CASSLYASGGAEQYF
>TRBJ1-1|TRBV29-1
CSVGGSTEAFF
>TRBJ1-1|TRBV19
CASKLGDSYMNTEAFF
>TRBJ2-1|TRBV7-8
CASSSTRTINEQFF
>TRBJ2-3|TRBV6-5
CASADRDTQYF
>TRBJ2-2|TRBV3-1
CASSQDPWSGELFF
>TRBJ2-3|TRBV6-2/TRBV6-3
CASTDQGAGGPDTDTQYF
>TRBJ1-1|TRBV20-1
CSASDPMRVGTEAFF
>TRBJ1-1|TRBV6-2/TRBV6-3
CASSYSPEGGEAFF
>TRBJ2-3|TRBV27
CASRTTGWDTQYF
>TRBJ2-1|TRBV12-3/TRBV12-4
CASSPPARDEQFF
>TRBJ2-3|TRBV9
CASSVAWISTDTQYF
>TRBJ1-5|TRBV6-6
CASSPKSGGSNQPQHF
>TRBJ2-1|TRBV4-1
CASSSPGRTSYNEQFF
>TRBJ1-1|TRBV5-6
CASSLIMEGPNTEAFF
>TRBJ1-2|TRBV29-1
CSVELTGRDGYTF
>TRBJ1-5|TRBV12-3/TRBV12-4
CASGQSDSNQPQHF
>TRBJ2-3|TRBV30
CAWSGVAPDTQYF
>TRBJ2-3|TRBV7-9
CASSLWGTGARPSTDTQYF
>TRBJ2-3|TRBV29-1
CSVGSTDTQYF
>TRBJ2-3|TRBV5-1
CASSYGTGGLDTQYF
>TRBJ2-1|TRBV15
CATSREGSWAGARNEQFF
>TRBJ2-7|TRBV7-8
CASSGGTGGNEQYF
>TRBJ1-1|TRBV12-3/TRBV12-4
CASSSSGVSTEAFF
>TRBJ2-7|TRBV5-4
CASSLTGLMHEQYF
>TRBJ1-3|TRBV7-3
CASSLGAVIGNTIYF
>TRBJ2-7|TRBV24-1
CATSWTCPPRATYEQYF
>TRBJ2-7|TRBV5-1
CASSSGQGFFYEQYF
>TRBJ2-3|TRBV5-1
CASSLGKPASTDTQYF
>TRBJ2-7|TRBV7-9
CASSLGSGTGNEQYF
>TRBJ1-1|TRBV12-3/TRBV12-4
CASSAGDRTPNMNTEAFF
>TRBJ2-2|TRBV15
CATSNPGQHTGELFF
>TRBJ2-1|TRBV2
CASSEATSGYEQFF
>TRBJ1-1|TRBV30
CAWRLNTEAFF
>TRBJ1-1|TRBV4-1
CASSQARGREGTEAFF
>TRBJ2-1|TRBV7-2
CASSLAFRGRFNEQFF
>TRBJ2-3|TRBV6-2/TRBV6-3
CASSLWRERADTQYF